What follows is one TCR beta chain and its context. J was trimmed by 0 bases and V by 4 bases; bases with no gene match: 10. CDR3 length: 16 amino acids. The germline gives CDR1 SGHNT, CDR2 YYREEE (reference sequence). In the source study's methods: Amplification with reference gene primers provided the estimates of nucleated cell counts. Assay: immunoSEQ multiplex PCR; the TCRdb copy retains only in-frame clones and omits some. Clonal size and the V and J genes are those of that table, whereas D and trimming came from the DNA. The sample has nearly 250,000 clones; 86% are singletons. The data are from a study of blood T cell repertoires in COVID-19.

The V gene is TRBV5-4, the J gene TRBJ2-7; 7 positions agree with TRBD2. The sequenced material came from peripheral blood. This clonotype was obtained from a woman aged 55-75 years who had recovered from COVID-19. The CDR3 region is CASSLSAGESSYEQYF. DNA for the CDR3: TGTGCCAGCAGCCTGTCGGCGGGAGAAAGCTCCTACGAGCAGTACTTC.